This T cell receptor beta chain was captured by sequencing in a study of cytomegalovirus exposure and HLA in healthy donors. Primers: 60 Vbeta forward and 13 Jbeta reverse. Profiled with immunoSEQ multiplex PCR; TCRdb holds only in-frame clones, not every one. The table lists some 70,000 clones, about four fifths of them singletons, with 1.9% in the top ten. Germline V lookup: CDR1 MDHEN, CDR2 SYDVKM. CDR3 length: 16 amino acids. V gave up 5 bases and J gave up 5 bases; unmatched junction bases: 5. The source of this sequence is a young man in good health and CMV-seronegative. V usage is TRBV28 and J usage is TRBJ2-1; the match to TRBD2 covers 14 bases. The sequenced material came from PBMCs. The CDR3 protein is CASSMGLAGEHNEQFF. The CDR3 DNA reads as TGTGCCAGCAGTATGGGACTAGCGGGGGAACACAATGAGCAGTTCTTC.